A single sample gave rise to the 25 T cell receptor beta chains below, sequenced in a study of blood T cell repertoires in COVID-19. The table came from immunoSEQ multiplex PCR; TCRdb's copy has only in-frame clones and leaves some out. The sample has about 190,000 clones, roughly 84% seen once. What was sequenced was PBMCs or T cells enriched from blood (not recorded which). Receptors originate from a woman in her 30s who had been exposed to COVID-19.

The gene calls are TRBV10-1 and TRBJ2-1; 9 bases fit TRBD2. Trimming took 5 bases from V and 8 from J; bases not matched to a gene: 7. CDR3 length equals 14 residues. From germline, CDR1 is WNHNN and CDR2 SYGVQD (reference sequence). CDR3 region: CASSSRGGPDEQFF. As DNA, the CDR3 is TGCGCCAGCAGTTCGCGGGGGGGCCCCGATGAGCAGTTCTTC.

V is TRBV5-6 and J is TRBJ1-1, with a weak D call TRBD1 (6 bases). Germline CDR1 reads SGHDT; CDR2 reads YYEEEE. This CDR3 is built from 15 residues. V lost 6 bases and J lost 0, with 15 bases in between. Here the CDR3 reads CASTGMGAMNTEAFF. In nucleotides, the CDR3 is TGTGCCAGCACCGGAATGGGGGCCATGAACACTGAAGCTTTCTTT.

CDR3 DNA: TGCAGCGTTGACTCGGGACAGCCGGAAACCGGGGAGCTGTTTTTT. Protein product: CSVDSGQPETGELFF. V and J are TRBV29-1 and TRBJ2-2; 7 nucleotides agree with TRBD1. Trimming cost V 3 bases and J 5 bases; bases outside gene matches: 9. The CDR3 runs 15 residues. Germline V lookup: CDR1 SQVTM, CDR2 ANQGSEA.

V usage is TRBV7-2 and J usage is TRBJ2-1, with 10 bases matching TRBD2. Germline assignment: CDR1 SGHTA and CDR2 FQGNSA. The J segment lost 4 bases and the V segment lost 4 bases, leaving 10 bases of the junction unmatched. The CDR3 totals 17 residues. The CDR3 nucleotides read TGTGCCAGCAGCTCCCAAGCGGGGGGGCCGCCTTACAATGAGCAGTTCTTC. Translating gives CASSSQAGGPPYNEQFF.

V usage is TRBV3-1 (or the pseudogene TRBV3-2) and J usage is TRBJ1-4, with a tentative D call TRBD1 (6 bases). V lost 1 base and J 8 bases, leaving 17 bases between the germline ends. Per the germline V gene, CDR1 is LGHDT and CDR2 is YNNKEL (reference sequence). This CDR3 is 16 amino acids long. The CDR3 DNA is TGTGCCAGCAGCCAAGTCTTGTTTCCAGGGGAAGAAAAACTGTTTTTT. Translating gives CASSQVLFPGEEKLFF.

The J gene is TRBJ1-5, the V gene TRBV15; 10 bases line up with TRBD1. The CDR3 runs 15 residues. The germline CDR1 and CDR2 sequences are LNHNV and YYDKDF (reference sequence). Losses at the gene ends were 1 base for V and 6 bases for J; bases not matched to a gene: 3. CDR3 bases: TGTGCCACCAGCAGAGGACGGACAGGGGGTCAGCCCCAGCATTTT. As protein: CATSRGRTGGQPQHF.

The J gene is TRBJ1-3, the V gene TRBV6-6; the match to TRBD1 covers 8 bases. The germline V gene encodes CDR1 MNHNY and CDR2 SVGAGI (reference sequence). The CDR3 has 21 residues. The V gene end was trimmed by 6 bases and the J gene end by 0 bases; junction bases not matched to a gene: 22. CDR3 sequence reads: CASSYTVSRQGNLNSGNTIYF. CDR3 DNA sequence: TGTGCCAGCAGCTACACTGTCTCGAGACAGGGGAATCTTAACTCTGGAAACACCATATATTTT.

The V call is TRBV27, the J call TRBJ2-2; D may be TRBD1 (5 bases). In germline, CDR1 is MNHEY, CDR2 SMNVEV (reference sequence). This CDR3 has 15 residues. Trimming pared 6 bases from V and 0 bases from J, leaving 11 bases between. In DNA, the CDR3 is TGTGCCAGCAGCCCAGGGCTGCCGAACACCGGGGAGCTGTTTTTT. This translates into CASSPGLPNTGELFF.

The chain carries TRBV19 and TRBJ1-5; D unclear. The V gene lost 8 bases and the J gene lost 11 bases, with 16 bases spanning the gap. The CDR3 has 12 amino acids. The germline V gene has CDR1 LNHDA and CDR2 SQIVND (reference sequence). The CDR3 loop is CASGWKARAQHF. CDR3 coding DNA: TGTGCCAGTGGGTGGAAGGCGAGGGCCCAGCATTTT.

The chain carries TRBV2 and TRBJ2-2, with 8 bases that match TRBD1. CDR1 and CDR2 (germline): SNHLY, FYNNEI. The junction had 8 bases not matched to a gene; V was cut back by 11 bases and J by 3 bases. The CDR3 sequence is 14 residues long. The CDR3 spells CACYGTGDTGELFF. The CDR3 DNA follows: TGTGCCTGTTATGGGACAGGTGACACCGGGGAGCTGTTTTTT.

The V and J genes are TRBV5-1 and TRBJ1-4; a possible D gene is TRBD1 (6 bases). The length of the CDR3 is 18 residues. The V gene lost 4 bases and the J gene lost 5 bases, with 24 bases spanning the gap. Germline V CDR1 and CDR2: SGHRS, YFSETQ. The CDR3 region is CASSPQSQGPGKNEKLFF. The CDR3 DNA is TGCGCCAGCAGCCCCCAGTCACAGGGCCCAGGGAAAAATGAAAAACTGTTTTTT.

The rearrangement uses TRBV11-2 and TRBJ2-3; weak D call: TRBD1 (6 bases). Deletions cut 5 bases from V and 3 bases from J, with 15 bases between. Looked up from germline, CDR1 is SGHAT and CDR2 is FQNNGV. CDR3 length: 15 amino acids. In DNA, the CDR3 is TGTGCCAGCAGCATCAGGGGTTCTAGGACAGATACGCAGTATTTT. It translates to CASSIRGSRTDTQYF.

J is TRBJ1-4 and V is TRBV25-1; 7 bases are a match to TRBD1. Germline V gene sequence: CDR1 MGHDK, CDR2 SYGVNS. The CDR3 runs 15 residues. V dropped 6 bases and J dropped 5; count of bases not matched to a gene: 9. The CDR3 coding sequence is TGTGCCAGCAGGGAACAGGGGATTGCAAATGAAAAACTGTTTTTT. As protein: CASREQGIANEKLFF.

V usage is TRBV14 and J usage is TRBJ2-3; 7 bases map to TRBD1. The CDR3 is 17 residues long. Germline V lookup: CDR1 SGHDN, CDR2 FVKESK. V trimming: 5 bases; J trimming: 3 bases; junction bases outside the gene matches: 14. Here the CDR3 reads CASSSIRNRGSTDTQYF. CDR3 nucleotide sequence: TGTGCCAGCAGCTCCATACGGAACAGGGGAAGTACAGATACGCAGTATTTT.

The gene calls are TRBV27 and TRBJ1-5; D may be TRBD1 (6 bases). Germline V CDR1 and CDR2: MNHEY, SMNVEV (reference sequence). The ends were cut back, 6 bases at V and 0 bases at J, with 18 bases in the middle. The length of the CDR3 is 17 residues. CDR3: CASRSLTGFDSNQPQHF. In nucleotides, the CDR3 is TGTGCCAGCAGAAGCCTTACAGGGTTTGATAGCAATCAGCCCCAGCATTTT.

V is TRBV27 and J is TRBJ1-5, with 11 bases aligning to TRBD1. CDR3 length equals 18 residues. V lost 5 bases, J lost 0 bases, and 9 bases stayed unmatched. Germline values: CDR1 MNHEY, CDR2 SMNVEV (reference sequence). CDR3 nucleotide sequence: TGTGCCAGCAGTCCTAAGGACAGGGGGCACAATAGCAATCAGCCCCAGCATTTT. Protein: CASSPKDRGHNSNQPQHF.

The chain combines TRBV28 with TRBJ2-7; D is unclear. Germline loops: CDR1 MDHEN, CDR2 SYDVKM. Trimming pared 3 bases from V and 3 bases from J, leaving 6 bases between. The CDR3 sequence is 12 residues long. In nucleotides, the CDR3 is TGTGCCAGCAGTTTTGTGTACTACGAGCAGTACTTC. Amino acid sequence: CASSFVYYEQYF.

This chain joins TRBV6-4 and TRBJ2-1, with 11 bases fitting TRBD2. The germline CDR1 and CDR2 sequences are MRHNA and SNTAGT. The junction had 4 bases not matched to a gene; V was cut back by 3 bases and J by 3 bases. This CDR3 has 16 residues. CDR3 nucleotides: TGTGCCAGCAGTGAGAAGACTAGCGGGATCTACAATGAGCAGTTCTTC. Amino acid sequence: CASSEKTSGIYNEQFF.

CDR3 DNA sequence: TGTGCCAGCAGTGAAATTCGGAGAAGCTACACCTTC. Encoded protein: CASSEIRRSYTF. J is TRBJ1-2 and V is TRBV6-1; D not certain. The CDR3 loop spans 12 amino acids. The V gene's germline CDR1 is MNHNS and CDR2 SASEGT. V lost 2 bases and J lost 9, with 10 bases in between.

This clone has only a few counts. The V and J genes are TRBV18 and TRBJ1-2; D may be TRBD1 (5 bases). V gave up 3 bases and J gave up 10 bases, with 12 bases separating them. The CDR3 has 12 residues. Germline CDR1 is KGHSH and CDR2 is LQKENI. The CDR3 sequence: CASSPGQGIYTF. In DNA form, the CDR3 reads TGTGCCAGCTCACCGGGGCAGGGTATCTACACCTTC.

V gene TRBV19 combines with J gene TRBJ2-7; 7 bases are a match to TRBD1. The germline CDR1 and CDR2 sequences are LNHDA and SQIVND (reference sequence). Trimming took 9 bases from V and 3 from J; bases not matched to a gene: 14. This CDR3 spans 15 amino acids. DNA for the CDR3: TGTGCCAGCCAGGGGTTCAAAACAGGGGTCTACGAGCAGTACTTC. Translated: CASQGFKTGVYEQYF. The full variable domain, rest sourced from reference TRBV19 and TRBJ2-7, is DGGITQSPKYLFRKEGQNVTLSCEQNLNHDAMYWYRQDPGQGLRLIYYSQIVNDFQKGDIAEGYSVSREKKESFPLTVTSAQKNPTAFYLCASQGFKTGVYEQYFGPGTRLTVT.

The chain is built from TRBV12-3 or TRBV12-4 and TRBJ2-1; D gene unclear. V was clipped by 6 bases and J by 5 bases, with 5 bases between them. The CDR3 is 11 residues long. The CDR3: CASSPDNEQFF. DNA of the CDR3: TGTGCCAGCAGCCCAGACAATGAGCAGTTCTTC.

The V call is TRBV5-1, the J call TRBJ2-5; 8 positions agree with TRBD2. The ends lost 0 bases at V and 5 bases at J; junction bases unmatched: 12. CDR3 size: 17 residues. Germline CDR1 and CDR2: SGHRS and YFSETQ. The DNA of the CDR3 is TGCGCCAGCAGCTTGGCCTACTCGGGGGGGGCCGATGAGACCCAGTACTTC. Translated: CASSLAYSGGADETQYF.

The chain couples TRBV7-3 to TRBJ1-1, with unresolved D. The V gene's germline CDR1 is SGHTA and CDR2 FQGTGA. CDR3 length: 13 amino acids. With 2 bases removed from V and 1 base from J, the gap between germline ends came to 5 bases. The CDR3 region is CASSLEGNTEAFF. Written as DNA, the CDR3 is TGTGCCAGCAGCTTAGAGGGGAACACTGAAGCTTTCTTT. Full variable domain (rest looked up from reference TRBV7-3 and TRBJ1-1): GAGVSQTPSNKVTEKGKYVELRCDPISGHTALYWYRQSLGQGPEFLIYFQGTGAADDSGLPNDRFFAVRPEGSVSTLKIQRTERGDSAVYLCASSLEGNTEAFFGQGTRLTVV.

The rearrangement joins TRBV6-5 to TRBJ2-7; 8 nucleotides line up with TRBD1. The trim removed 5 bases at V and 2 bases at J, leaving 5 bases unmatched. CDR1 is MNHEY, CDR2 SVGAGI, per germline. The CDR3 is made up of 14 amino acids. This CDR3 is CASSPRTGTYEQYF. CDR3 coding DNA: TGTGCCAGCAGTCCTAGGACAGGGACCTACGAGCAGTACTTC.